Listed below are T cell receptor beta chains from one sample, sequenced in a study of blood T cells in healthy people across ages. A single record per CDR3 protein comes from TCRdb applying MiXCR to the 5' RACE reads. The sample lists approximately 900,000 distinct CDR3 sequences, about 48% occurring once. Sequencing used blood. These receptor sequences come from a man under 40 in good health. CDR3s include the opening cysteine and the closing phenylalanine or tryptophan. The D gene is left open where the match is weak. Clone size appears in some rows only: once, few, many, or a class for an expanded clone.

>TRBJ2-5|TRBV29-1|TRBD1|NA
TGCAGCGTTGAGAGGACAGGGCTCGAGACCCAGTACTTC
CSVERTGLETQYF
>TRBJ2-1|TRBV12-3/TRBV12-4|NA|few
TGTGCCAGCAGTTTAGGGGTAGGACAGTTCTTC
CASSLGVGQFF
>TRBJ1-4|TRBV4-1|TRBD1|NA
TGCGCCAGCAGCCAGCCCTGGACAGGGAAGGGTGAAAAACTGTTTTTT
CASSQPWTGKGEKLFF
>TRBJ1-2|TRBV7-2|NA|few
TGTGCCAGCAGCTTACGGCGCCCAGACTATGGCTACACCTTC
CASSLRRPDYGYTF
>TRBJ1-5|TRBV19|NA|NA
TGTGCCAGTCAGAGGCAGGGGAAAAAGCCCCAGCATTTT
CASQRQGKKPQHF
>TRBJ2-7|TRBV7-2|NA|NA
TGTGCCAGCAGCCTTTCTGGGGGGGCGAGCTCCTACGAGCAGTACTTC
CASSLSGGASSYEQYF
>TRBJ1-2|TRBV27|TRBD1|NA
TGTGCCAGCAGTTCATGGACAGGGGGATATGGCTACACCTTC
CASSSWTGGYGYTF
>TRBJ2-3|TRBV20-1|TRBD1|few
TGCAGTGTCCCCTGGACAGGGAGCACAGATACGCAGTATTTT
CSVPWTGSTDTQYF
>TRBJ1-1|TRBV6-1|NA|NA
TGTGCCACCCCCAGGACCCGGGGCAGTGAAGCTTTCTTT
CATPRTRGSEAFF
>TRBJ1-5|TRBV20-1|NA|NA
TGCAGTGCTAAGGGACGGTGGGAAAATCAGCCCCAGCATTTT
CSAKGRWENQPQHF
>TRBJ2-5|TRBV7-3|NA|many
TGTGCCAGCAGCCAGAATACAGGTTCGGGGACCCAGTACTTC
CASSQNTGSGTQYF
>TRBJ2-7|TRBV7-2|NA|NA
TGTGCCAGCAATATGGAGGGGTACGAGCAGTACTTC
CASNMEGYEQYF
>TRBJ1-4|TRBV25-1|NA|NA
TGTGCCAGGGAGGGGGGGGCTCGGGATGAAAAACTGTTTTTT
CAREGGARDEKLFF
>TRBJ2-5|TRBV7-9|TRBD1|NA
TGTGCCAGCAGCAGCGCGGACAGGGGGTTTCGAGAGACCCAGTACTTC
CASSSADRGFRETQYF
>TRBJ2-1|TRBV27|NA|few
TGTGCCAGCAGTTCACCTATGCAGCCGAGCTCCTACAATGAGCAGTTCTTC
CASSSPMQPSSYNEQFF
>TRBJ1-2|TRBV7-2|NA|NA
TGTGCCAGCAGCTCCACCGATGGCTTGGGAGGCTACACCTTC
CASSSTDGLGGYTF
>TRBJ2-3|TRBV4-1|NA|few
TGCGCCAGCAGCCAAGTGATAGGACGGGTTAGCACAGATACGCAGTATTTT
CASSQVIGRVSTDTQYF
>TRBJ1-1|TRBV20-1|NA|NA
TGCAGTGCTAGAGGCGGGGTGGGCACTGAAGCTTTCTTT
CSARGGVGTEAFF
>TRBJ2-7|TRBV5-1|NA|NA
TGCGCCAGCAGCTTGGTTGGGGCTAGCGCCTACGAGCAGTACTTC
CASSLVGASAYEQYF
>TRBJ2-4|TRBV28|NA|once
TGTGCCAGCAGTTTAAGACAACCCGGCCAACTAGCCAAAAACATTCAGTACTTC
CASSLRQPGQLAKNIQYF
>TRBJ2-3|TRBV12-3/TRBV12-4|NA|many
TGTGCCAGTCCCAATCCTTTATCCCCCACAGATACGCAGTATTTT
CASPNPLSPTDTQYF
>TRBJ1-1|TRBV7-2|NA|NA
TGTGCCAGCAGCCCCGGCGGGGGCATGAACACTGAAGCTTTCTTT
CASSPGGGMNTEAFF
>TRBJ2-5|TRBV24-1|NA|NA
TGTGCCACCAGTGATTTCGTCACCGGGAGCCAAGAGACCCAGTACTTC
CATSDFVTGSQETQYF
>TRBJ1-2|TRBV12-3/TRBV12-4|NA|few
TGTGCCAGCAGTTCCTTGACGATTGACTATGGCTACACCTTC
CASSSLTIDYGYTF
>TRBJ2-7|TRBV14|NA|NA
TGTGCCAGCAGCCAAGAACAGGGTACCTACGAGCAGTACTTC
CASSQEQGTYEQYF
>TRBJ2-1|TRBV6-2/TRBV6-3|TRBD1|NA
TGTGCCAGCAGATCAATTGACAGGGAACTCTACAATGAGCAGTTCTTC
CASRSIDRELYNEQFF
>TRBJ1-2|TRBV20-1|NA|NA
TGCAGTGCTAGAGGAATAGTTAGGCAACCCGAGGACTATGGCTACACCTTC
CSARGIVRQPEDYGYTF
>TRBJ2-5|TRBV21-1|NA|NA
TGTGCCAGCCGGGGACAGCGGCCCTGGCAGTACTTC
CASRGQRPWQYF
>TRBJ2-1|TRBV12-3/TRBV12-4|NA|few
TGTGCCACCCTGAATCAGGGTGCCATCGTTGAGCAGTTCTTC
CATLNQGAIVEQFF
>TRBJ2-1|TRBV12-3/TRBV12-4|NA|NA
TGTGCCAGCAGACCCCAGGGAGCGTCCTACAATGAGCAGTTCTTC
CASRPQGASYNEQFF
>TRBJ2-2|TRBV19|TRBD1|NA
TGTGCCAGCCGGAGAGGGGGCGATACCGGGGAGCTGTTTTTT
CASRRGGDTGELFF
>TRBJ2-4|TRBV6-2/TRBV6-3|NA|NA
TGTGCCAGCAGTTACTCAGGGGTATGGATTCAGTACTTC
CASSYSGVWIQYF
>TRBJ2-1|TRBV9|TRBD1|few
TGTGCCAGCAGCGTAGGGACCGGGACAGGGGGTAATGAGCAGTTCTTC
CASSVGTGTGGNEQFF
>TRBJ2-7|TRBV11-1|NA|NA
TGTGCCAGCAGCTTAGCAGGTTCTCGCGAGCAGTACTTC
CASSLAGSREQYF
>TRBJ2-1|TRBV4-3|NA|NA
TGCGCCAGCAGCCAGGAAATCAGGGCCGATGAGCAGTTCTTC
CASSQEIRADEQFF
>TRBJ2-7|TRBV27|NA|few
TGTGCCAGCACCCCGGGACATGGCTACGAGCAGTACTTC
CASTPGHGYEQYF
>TRBJ1-2|TRBV4-3|NA|once
TGCGCCAGCAGCCAAGATGGCTGGGACGGCTATGGCTACACCTTC
CASSQDGWDGYGYTF
>TRBJ1-1|TRBV7-2|NA|many
TGTGCCAGCAGCCTTATGAACACTGAAGCTTTCTTT
CASSLMNTEAFF
>TRBJ2-5|TRBV20-1|NA|NA
TGCAGTGCTGAACTTTCGACGGACCAGTACTTC
CSAELSTDQYF
>TRBJ2-3|TRBV9|TRBD1|many
TGTGCCAGCAGCGTAGGAGGACAGGGGAAGGATACGCAGTATTTT
CASSVGGQGKDTQYF
>TRBJ2-7|TRBV3-1|NA|few
TGTGCCAGCAGCCAAGATTCCTGGGGCGGGGACGACAATGAGCAGTACTTC
CASSQDSWGGDDNEQYF
>TRBJ2-6|TRBV6-2/TRBV6-3|TRBD2|many
TGTGCCAGCAGTTACGGCGGGGGGGTCTCTGGGGCCAACGTCCTGACTTTC
CASSYGGGVSGANVLTF
>TRBJ2-5|TRBV11-2|NA|NA
TGTGCCAGCAGCTTATCCCTAGCGCAAGAGACCCAGTACTTC
CASSLSLAQETQYF
>TRBJ2-7|TRBV5-1|NA|NA
TGCGCCAGCAGCTTTGCGACAGGCCGTTTTAGCTCCTACGAGCAGTACTTC
CASSFATGRFSSYEQYF
>TRBJ2-3|TRBV7-9|TRBD2|few
TGTGCCAGCAGCTTACAGCGGGGGGGCCCCACAGATACGCAGTATTTT
CASSLQRGGPTDTQYF